Each of the 11 T cell receptor beta chains below was sequenced from the same sample in a study of blood T cell repertoires in COVID-19. Sequencing used immunoSEQ multiplex PCR; TCRdb keeps in-frame clones, though not all of them. The table lists 99,000 or so clones, roughly 80% of them singletons, with 26% in the top ten. The specimen sequenced was peripheral blood. The receptors were sampled from a man aged 55 to 70 with acute or convalescent COVID-19.

The rearrangement links TRBV10-1 to TRBJ1-6; TRBD1 is a possible D gene (6 bases). Trimming removed 3 bases from V and 10 bases from J, with 7 bases in between. The CDR3 spans 12 residues. Germline assignment: CDR1 WNHNN and CDR2 SYGVQD (reference sequence). This chain's CDR3 is CASSDRGSPLHF. Written as DNA, the CDR3 is TGCGCCAGCAGTGACAGGGGATCACCCCTCCACTTT.

The gene calls are TRBV5-4 and TRBJ1-1, with D uncertain. Germline V lookup: CDR1 SGHNT, CDR2 YYREEE (reference sequence). Trimming left V 4 bases short and J 0 bases short, with 10 bases between. The CDR3 is 14 residues long. CDR3 sequence reads: CASSPGVMNTEAFF. The CDR3 coding sequence is TGTGCCAGCAGCCCCGGGGTCATGAACACTGAAGCTTTCTTT.

The chain couples TRBV5-5 to TRBJ2-5, with 7 bases that match TRBD2. Germline V gene data show CDR1 as SGHKS and CDR2 as YYEKEE (reference sequence). The V and J ends lost 6 bases and 5 bases, in that order; junction bases with no gene match: 7. The CDR3 length is 13 residues. The CDR3 reads CASTPWGGETQYF. In nucleotides, the CDR3 is TGTGCCAGCACCCCTTGGGGGGGGGAGACCCAGTACTTC.

The rearrangement links TRBV5-1 to TRBJ2-2, with 8 bases that match TRBD2. Germline V gene data show CDR1 as SGHRS and CDR2 as YFSETQ. This CDR3 region has 16 residues. V was pared by 10 bases and J by 7 bases, with 18 bases of the junction left unmatched. CDR3 DNA: TGCGCCTCATCGGCGGGTAGCGGGACCGCGAGCGGGGAGCTGTTTTTT. Amino acid sequence: CASSAGSGTASGELFF.

This clone showed up just a few times. The gene calls are TRBV3-1 (or the pseudogene TRBV3-2) and TRBJ2-2, with 9 bases fitting TRBD2. V trimming: 4 bases; J trimming: 6 bases; junction bases outside the gene matches: 15. In germline, CDR1 is LGHDT, CDR2 YNNKEL (reference sequence). This CDR3 has 18 residues. The CDR3: CASSRIAGGPSQAGELFF. In DNA, the CDR3 is TGTGCCAGCAGCCGTATTGCGGGAGGGCCAAGTCAAGCCGGGGAGCTGTTTTTT.

This clone appeared a few times. This sequence joins TRBV2 and TRBJ1-5; D is unclear. The germline CDR1 and CDR2 sequences are SNHLY and FYNNEI. CDR3 length: 15 amino acids. Trimming removed 7 bases from V and 5 bases from J, with 18 bases in between. The CDR3 DNA sequence: TGTGCCAGCACCCCTCGACGGGGAGTGGATCAGCCCCAGCATTTT. Residues: CASTPRRGVDQPQHF.

The J gene is TRBJ2-1, the V gene TRBV11-2; no firm D call. Germline CDR1 SGHAT, CDR2 FQNNGV. Trimming removed 2 bases from V and 8 bases from J, with 10 bases in between. The CDR3 contains 13 residues. The CDR3 here is CASSLFHLDEQFF. The CDR3 DNA is TGTGCCAGCAGCTTATTCCACTTGGATGAGCAGTTCTTC.

In DNA form, the CDR3 reads TGTGCCAGCAGTTCGTCCCGGGTGGTGGAGACCCAGTACTTC. This encodes CASSSSRVVETQYF. The chain is built from TRBV27 and TRBJ2-5; D remains unclear. V was pared by 4 bases and J by 5 bases, with 14 bases between. Looked up from germline, CDR1 is MNHEY and CDR2 is SMNVEV (reference sequence). The CDR3 has 14 amino acids.

The chain combines TRBV10-3 with TRBJ2-1; 10 bases are a match to TRBD1. The germline CDR1 and CDR2 sequences are ENHRY and SYGVKD. This CDR3 region has 15 residues. J gave up 4 bases and V 6 bases, and 6 bases lay outside the gene matches. The CDR3 here is CAIRPGQGLYNEQFF. DNA of the CDR3: TGTGCCATCAGGCCGGGACAGGGGCTTTACAATGAGCAGTTCTTC.

The rearrangement uses TRBV14 and TRBJ2-3; D is perhaps TRBD2 (6 bases). Trimming shortened V by 5 bases and J by 0 bases, and 12 bases separated the two germline ends. CDR3 length: 15 amino acids. Germline V gene data show CDR1 as SGHDN and CDR2 as FVKESK. CDR3 sequence (DNA): TGTGCCAGCAGCAACCCGGGACTCAGCACAGATACGCAGTATTTT. Translating it yields CASSNPGLSTDTQYF.

This clone has only one observation. The chain employs TRBV7-5 and TRBJ2-3; the table's D call TRBD2 went unverified against the DNA. TRBV7-5 is noted as a pseudogene. CDR3 size: 14 residues. The CDR3 sequence is CVRSPLSRTDTQYF. The CDR3 DNA reads TGTGTCAGAAGCCCCCTTTCCCGCACAGATACGCAGTATTTT.